This TCR beta chain was captured by sequencing in a study of T cell changes during pregnancy in multiple sclerosis (dated by TCRdb to about 2019). About the investigation overall: The study looked at changes in the T cell repertoire across pregnancy in women with multiple sclerosis.

Library method: the immunoSEQ multiplex PCR assay. This immuneACCESS table, as held by TCRdb, lists in-frame sequences with V and J called but not all clones. Of the missing ones, under half trace to an unresolved V gene in checked studies; the others have no known cause. The sample includes under 110,000 clones, with more than 80% observed a single time. The ten largest clones represent roughly 1.6% of the sample. Concerning this clone: Its target antigen remains unknown. Base quality data are lacking; no much larger clone is found one base away.

Unmatched junction bases come to 8, with V trimmed by 5 bases and J by 1 base. The CDR3, from cysteine to phenylalanine, totals 16 residues. The retained sequence is limited to the CDR3, 48 bases, with the frame set at the first base. CDR1 MNHEY and CDR2 SMNVEV were looked up in the germline V gene (reference sequence). The material was peripheral blood, obtained before pregnancy. In this chain, TRBV27 is recombined with TRBJ1-5, with 7 junctional bases fitting TRBD1. This TCR was recovered from a female donor with multiple sclerosis, enrolled in a pregnancy study. CDR3 sequence: CASSQYRGESNQPQHF. The nucleotide sequence reads TGTGCCAGCAGTCAATACAGGGGCGAGAGCAATCAGCCCCAGCATTTT.